The present TCR beta chain was sequenced within a study of CD8 T cells in Susac syndrome. As to this clonotype: Its specificity is not known.

Roughly 0.45 to 1 ug RNA was reverse transcribed with random hexamers. TCRdb re-analysed the immunoSEQ multiplex PCR reads in MiXCR, keeping a single row per CDR3 protein. The sample shows fewer than 150,000 distinct CDR3 sequences, roughly 93% of them seen only once. The CDR3 totals 14 residues. V shed 1 base and J shed 6 bases, with 12 bases lying between them. General observations from the study: It was acknowledged in the study that its TCR sequencing and HLA analysis involved a relatively small number of individuals.

CD8+ and CD4+ T cells circulating in blood were sequenced for TCR beta. The material sequenced was CD4+ T cells from PBMCs. This chain links TRBV12-3 or TRBV12-4 with TRBJ1-2; D gene uncertain. The TCR was taken from a human donor with multiple sclerosis. The CDR3 DNA sequence: TGTGCCAGCAGTTTAGTTCGGGGTGGCGATGGCTACACCTTC. It codes for CASSLVRGGDGYTF.